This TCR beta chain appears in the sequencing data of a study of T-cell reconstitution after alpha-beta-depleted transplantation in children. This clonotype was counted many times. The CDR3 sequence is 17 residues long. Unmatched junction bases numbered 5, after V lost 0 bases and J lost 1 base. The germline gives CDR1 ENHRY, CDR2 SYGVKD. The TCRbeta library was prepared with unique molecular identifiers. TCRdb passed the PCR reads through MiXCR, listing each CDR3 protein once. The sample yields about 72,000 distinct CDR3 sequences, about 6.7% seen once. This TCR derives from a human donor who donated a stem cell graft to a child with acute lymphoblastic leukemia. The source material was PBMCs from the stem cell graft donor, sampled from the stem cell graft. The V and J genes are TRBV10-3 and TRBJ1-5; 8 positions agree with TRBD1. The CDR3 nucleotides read TGTGCCATCAGTGAGTCCGGGCAGGGGGCGAGCAATCAGCCCCAGCATTTT. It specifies CAISESGQGASNQPQHF.